These 25 T cell receptor beta chains were all obtained from the same sample, sequenced in a study of blood T cells in healthy people across ages. A second PCR, run for about 7 to 11 cycles, used a sample-barcoded 5' primer plus a J-beta primer mix. TCRdb reanalysed the 5' RACE reads using MiXCR and keeps one entry per CDR3 protein. The data contain approximately 940,000 distinct CDR3 sequences, roughly 50% of them singletons. The material sequenced was blood. The source of these receptors is a man between 25 and 39 years old in good health.

V gene TRBV7-9 combines with J gene TRBJ1-1, with D possibly matching TRBD1 (6 bases). Germline V CDR1 and CDR2: SEHNR, FQNEAQ (reference sequence). The V end lost 5 bases, the J end lost 6 bases, and 16 bases lay between the germline ends. This CDR3 is built from 14 residues. The DNA for the CDR3 is TGTGCCAGCAGCACGTGGGGGGCGGTAGCTGAAGCTTTCTTT. Translation: CASSTWGAVAEAFF.

This clonotype turned up a few times. The chain links TRBV27 to TRBJ2-1; D tentatively fits TRBD1 or TRBD2 (5 bases each). There are 14 residues in the CDR3. Germline assignment: CDR1 MNHEY and CDR2 SMNVEV (reference sequence). The V gene lost 2 bases and the J gene lost 7 bases, with 12 bases spanning the gap. CDR3 DNA sequence: TGTGCCAGCAGTTTACAGGGAGCCGGTAATGAGCAGTTCTTC. This codes for CASSLQGAGNEQFF.

The V and J genes are TRBV6-2 or TRBV6-3 and TRBJ2-3; 13 bases align to TRBD2. V shed 4 bases and J 5 bases; nucleotides not matched to a gene: 12. This CDR3 has 18 amino acids. Germline V gives CDR1 MNHEY, CDR2 SVGEGT. The CDR3 loop is CASSSSGTSGALGDTQYF. CDR3 sequence (DNA): TGTGCCAGCAGTTCATCCGGGACTAGCGGGGCCCTGGGAGATACGCAGTATTTT.

J is TRBJ2-5 and V is TRBV20-1, with a tentative D call TRBD1 (6 bases). V dropped 6 bases and J dropped 4 bases, with 27 bases sitting between them. Germline-derived CDR1 and CDR2 are DFQATT and SNEGSKA (reference sequence). CDR3 size: 17 residues. CDR3 sequence: CSAPGVVRGQRLETQYF. The CDR3 bases are TGCAGTGCCCCCGGGGTGGTTAGGGGACAACGATTAGAGACCCAGTACTTC.

Worth noting for this clonotype: This may be a read error, as it is one base from a much larger clone. J is TRBJ2-1 and V is TRBV12-3 or TRBV12-4; D gene uncertain. The CDR3 extends over 11 amino acids. CDR3 DNA: TGTGCCAGCAGGACCTACAATGAGCAGTTATTC. This encodes CASRTYNEQLF.

This clonotype was picked up many times. The chain uses TRBV9 and TRBJ2-4; D is possibly TRBD2 (5 bases). V dropped 0 bases and J dropped 9 bases, with 10 bases sitting between them. The CDR3 consists of 13 residues. Looked up from germline, CDR1 is SGDLS and CDR2 is YYNGEE. The CDR3 reads CASSVVGVGIQYF. The CDR3 bases are TGTGCCAGCAGCGTAGTCGGGGTAGGCATTCAGTACTTC.

The table lists this clonotype with a count of one. This sequence joins TRBV9 and TRBJ1-5; a weak D match, TRBD1 (6 bases). Germline-derived CDR1 and CDR2 are SGDLS and YYNGEE. CDR3 length: 15 amino acids. V lost 0 bases to trimming and J lost 2 bases, with 9 bases between them. The CDR3 loop is CASSVAPGGNQPQHF. In nucleotides, the CDR3 is TGTGCCAGCAGCGTAGCCCCAGGGGGCAATCAGCCCCAGCATTTT.

This chain joins TRBV10-3 and TRBJ2-3, with 10 bases aligning to TRBD2. V shed 5 bases, J shed 4 bases, and the junction held 6 bases outside the gene matches. The CDR3 is 15 residues long. Germline CDR1 is ENHRY and CDR2 is SYGVKD. The DNA for the CDR3 is TGTGCCATCAGTAAACTAGCGGGGACCTCAGATACGCAGTATTTT. It translates to CAISKLAGTSDTQYF.

DNA of the CDR3: TGTGCCAGCAGCTTGAACAGGGGGCTAGCCAAAAACATTCAGTACTTC. Translated: CASSLNRGLAKNIQYF. The rearrangement uses TRBV7-8 and TRBJ2-4, with 9 bases lining up with TRBD1. CDR3 length: 16 amino acids. V gave up 3 bases and J gave up 0 bases; unmatched junction bases: 3. Germline assignment: CDR1 SGHVS and CDR2 FQNEAQ.

Only one count was recorded for this clonotype. An end of the junction differs from the germline gene, which may be a read error. The chain recombines TRBV6-5 with TRBJ2-2; a weak D match, TRBD2 (5 bases). Germline CDR1 reads MNHEY; CDR2 reads SVGAGI. The CDR3 spans 15 residues. CDR3 region: CASREGPSNTGELFF. In DNA, the CDR3 is TGTGCCAGCAGGGAAGGGCCTTCTAACACCGGGGAGTTGTTTTTT.

The CDR3 DNA follows: TGCGCCAGCAGCCAAGATTCAGGCCTGGACTACACCTTC. This codes for CASSQDSGLDYTF. The chain joins TRBV4-3 to TRBJ1-2; D ambiguous. The V gene lost 0 bases and the J gene lost 10 bases, with 12 bases spanning the gap. This CDR3 has 13 amino acids. Per the germline V gene, CDR1 is LGHNA and CDR2 is YSLEER.

In regard to this clonotype: The junction departs from the called germline gene at one end, perhaps through a read error. This rearrangement joins TRBV3-1 to TRBJ2-5, with TRBD1 matching 8 bases. Germline CDR1 is LGHDT and CDR2 is YNNKEL (reference sequence). This CDR3 is built from 14 residues. The CDR3 is CASGHQTGVETQYF. The DNA for the CDR3 is TGTGCCAGCGGCCACCAGACAGGGGTCGAGACCCAGTACTTC.

This clonotype appeared a few times. The chain carries TRBV29-1 and TRBJ2-1; 10 bases agree with TRBD1. In germline, CDR1 is SQVTM, CDR2 ANQGSEA. This CDR3 region has 14 residues. Trimming cost V 4 bases and J 13 bases; bases outside gene matches: 13. CDR3 region: CSVGRDRGLSVQFF. The CDR3 bases are TGCAGCGTTGGCCGGGACAGGGGCCTGAGCGTCCAGTTCTTC.

This rearrangement joins TRBV7-9 to TRBJ2-2; 11 nucleotides line up with TRBD2. Looked up from germline, CDR1 is SEHNR and CDR2 is FQNEAQ (reference sequence). This CDR3 has 16 residues. V trimming: 6 bases; J trimming: 2 bases; junction bases outside the gene matches: 5. As DNA, the CDR3 is TGTGCCAGCAGTATACTAGCGGGGGAAAACACCGGGGAGCTGTTTTTT. This sequence encodes CASSILAGENTGELFF. Full variable domain (outside the CDR3, taken from reference TRBV7-9 and TRBJ2-2): DTGVSQNPRHKITKRGQNVTFRCDPISEHNRLYWYRQTLGQGPEFLTYFQNEAQLEKSRLLSDRFSAERPKGSFSTLEIQRTEQGDSAMYLCASSILAGENTGELFFGEGSRLTVL.

The chain carries TRBV20-1 and TRBJ2-7; perhaps TRBD2 as D (6 bases). V was cut by 5 bases and J by 3 bases, with 14 bases left in between. Germline-derived CDR1 and CDR2 are DFQATT and SNEGSKA (reference sequence). This CDR3 is 13 amino acids long. In nucleotides, the CDR3 is TGCAGTGCTCAAAGGGACTTCAGCTACGAGCAGTACTTC. Protein sequence: CSAQRDFSYEQYF.

This clonotype showed up just a few times. The chain employs TRBV3-1 and TRBJ2-5; D is perhaps TRBD2 (5 bases). Germline V gene sequence: CDR1 LGHDT, CDR2 YNNKEL (reference sequence). The CDR3 loop spans 14 amino acids. V shed 6 bases and J shed 9 bases, with 20 bases lying between them. CDR3 sequence: CASRPSGNREAQYF. Here the CDR3 DNA reads TGTGCCAGCAGACCCTCCGGGAATCGGGAAGCCCAGTACTTC.

This chain joins TRBV4-1 and TRBJ2-7, with TRBD1 matching over 7 bases. The CDR3 covers 15 residues. Losses at the gene ends were 4 bases for V and 3 bases for J; bases not matched to a gene: 9. Per the germline V gene, CDR1 is MGHRA and CDR2 is YSYEKL. DNA of the CDR3: TGCGCCAGCAGCCGCCGAACAGGGGTGGACTACGAGCAGTACTTC. It encodes CASSRRTGVDYEQYF.

This clonotype was found a few times. The rearrangement uses TRBV2 and TRBJ1-1; possible D gene TRBD1, 6 bases. Germline V gene data show CDR1 as SNHLY and CDR2 as FYNNEI. This CDR3 comprises 13 residues. V was shortened by 8 bases and J by 5 bases, with 15 bases between the two germline ends. CDR3 protein: CASVTRGLTEAFF. CDR3 sequence (DNA): TGTGCCAGCGTTACCAGGGGTTTGACTGAAGCTTTCTTT. Complete variable domain (other parts from reference TRBV2 and TRBJ1-1): EPEVTQTPSHQVTQMGQEVILRCVPISNHLYFYWYRQILGQKVEFLVSFYNNEISEKSEIFDDQFSVERPDGSNFTLKIRSTKLEDSAMYFCASVTRGLTEAFFGQGTRLTVV.

The chain has TRBV4-2 and TRBJ2-5; 8 nucleotides match TRBD1. The DNA matches TRBJ2-7 better at its end, which makes the J call doubtful. The CDR3 totals 15 residues. The germline gives CDR1 LGHNA, CDR2 YNFKEQ. The CDR3 DNA reads TGTGCCAGCAGCCAAGAGGGACAGGCAGCCTACGAGCAGTACTTC. It specifies CASSQEGQAAYEQYF.

The V gene is TRBV20-1, the J gene TRBJ2-5, with 10 nucleotides matching TRBD1. V gave up 7 bases and J gave up 11 bases; unmatched junction bases: 19. CDR1 and CDR2 from the germline V gene are DFQATT and SNEGSKA (reference sequence). The CDR3 extends over 15 amino acids. The CDR3 loop reads CSGQWLTGGFGEQYF. In DNA, the CDR3 is TGCAGTGGACAATGGTTGACAGGGGGCTTCGGAGAGCAGTACTTC.

This clonotype was seen only a few times. V and J are TRBV2 and TRBJ2-5; D uncertain. This CDR3 contains 14 residues. Trimming took 2 bases from V and 1 from J, leaving 8 bases between them. From germline, CDR1 is SNHLY and CDR2 FYNNEI. The chain's CDR3 is CASSEPGPQETQYF. As DNA, the CDR3 is TGTGCCAGCAGTGAACCAGGACCCCAAGAGACCCAGTACTTC.

V gene TRBV20-1 combines with J gene TRBJ2-5; 9 bases line up with TRBD2. The CDR3 loop spans 16 amino acids. The J segment lost 11 bases and the V segment lost 0 bases, leaving 16 bases of the junction unmatched. Germline V gives CDR1 DFQATT, CDR2 SNEGSKA (reference sequence). Here the CDR3 DNA reads TGCAGTGCTAGAGATATGGGACTAGCTGGTTACAATGAGCAGTACTTC. The encoded protein is CSARDMGLAGYNEQYF.

V gene TRBV10-3 combines with J gene TRBJ1-5, with 7 bases lining up with TRBD1. Germline CDR1 and CDR2: ENHRY and SYGVKD. V was clipped by 7 bases and J by 5 bases; unmatched bases: 8. This CDR3 comprises 14 residues. This chain's CDR3 is CAIKGDSEYQPQHF. The CDR3 DNA sequence: TGTGCCATCAAGGGGGACAGCGAGTATCAGCCCCAGCATTTT.

There are a few counts of this clonotype. This sequence joins TRBV20-1 and TRBJ2-1; D gene uncertain. Germline CDR1 DFQATT, CDR2 SNEGSKA (reference sequence). Trimming removed 4 bases from V and 3 bases from J, with 4 bases in between. The CDR3 has 11 amino acids. Written as DNA, the CDR3 is TGCAGTGCTAACTTCTACAATGAGCAGTTCTTC. This translates into CSANFYNEQFF.

The CDR3 here is CASFSGEVVGEQYF. The CDR3 coding sequence is TGTGCCAGTTTCAGTGGGGAGGTGGTAGGCGAGCAGTACTTC. The chain uses TRBV27 and TRBJ2-7; D might be TRBD2 (6 bases). Germline V lookup: CDR1 MNHEY, CDR2 SMNVEV (reference sequence). Trimming shortened V by 9 bases and J by 6 bases, and 21 bases separated the two germline ends. The CDR3 extends over 14 amino acids.